This passage covers 24 T cell receptor beta chains from one sample sequenced in a study of T cells in Graves' hyperthyroidism and ophthalmopathy. Amplification yielded TCR beta CDR3 regions, with RNA transcripts as the source. HTBI primers were employed in a first-round RT-PCR of the TCR CDR3. TCRdb reprocessed the multiplex PCR reads via MiXCR and lists one record per CDR3 protein. This sample has about 570,000 distinct CDR3 sequences, with around 42% found just once. Input material: peripheral blood or thyroid tissue (not recorded which). The receptors shown here come from an adult woman with Graves' disease, either hyperthyroidism or ophthalmopathy (not recorded which).

In its sample, this clonotype was seen many times. This chain uses TRBV9 with TRBJ2-7; 7 bases line up with TRBD2. The CDR3 runs 14 residues. The germline V gene has CDR1 SGDLS and CDR2 YYNGEE. V shed 3 bases, J shed 0 bases, and the junction held 3 bases outside the gene matches. CDR3 sequence reads: CASSARDYSYEQYF. In DNA form, the CDR3 reads TGTGCCAGCAGCGCCCGGGACTACTCCTACGAGCAGTACTTC.

V usage is TRBV29-1 and J usage is TRBJ2-5, with 7 nucleotides matching TRBD1. Germline CDR1 reads SQVTM; CDR2 reads ANQGSEA. The CDR3 sequence is 12 residues long. J gave up 3 bases and V 6 bases, and 4 bases lay outside the gene matches. CDR3 sequence reads: CSVAGTEETQYF. As DNA, the CDR3 is TGCAGCGTAGCCGGGACAGAAGAGACCCAGTACTTC.

The chain joins TRBV20-1 to TRBJ1-2; 7 nucleotides match TRBD1. The CDR3 totals 13 residues. The germline V gene has CDR1 DFQATT and CDR2 SNEGSKA (reference sequence). V lost 1 base to trimming and J lost 5 bases; unmatched junction nucleotides: 4. CDR3 sequence (DNA): TGCAGTGCTAGAGTCCCGGGACAGTATGGCTACACCTTC. Protein: CSARVPGQYGYTF.

The V call is TRBV5-1, the J call TRBJ2-7; D possibly corresponds to TRBD1 (6 bases). CDR1 and CDR2 (germline): SGHRS, YFSETQ. Trimming removed 3 bases at V and 0 bases at J, with 13 bases between. The CDR3 is made up of 15 amino acids. CDR3 DNA sequence: TGCGCCAGCAGCTCCATCGGACAGCACTCCTACGAGCAGTACTTC. Encoded protein: CASSSIGQHSYEQYF.

On this clonotype itself: This could be a read error, since a much larger clone is one nucleotide away. V gene TRBV20-1 combines with J gene TRBJ2-7; the D gene is possibly TRBD1 (6 bases). CDR1 and CDR2 from the germline V gene are DFQATT and SNEGSKA (reference sequence). The CDR3 loop spans 14 amino acids. The DNA of the CDR3 is TGCAGTGCTAGAGACCCGGACAGCACCTACGGGCAGTACTTC. Protein sequence: CSARDPDSTYGQYF.

This chain's CDR3 is CATGQGVYYEQYF. The DNA for the CDR3 is TGTGCCACCGGACAGGGGGTCTACTACGAGCAGTACTTC. The J gene is TRBJ2-7, the V gene TRBV24-1; 10 positions agree with TRBD1. With V trimmed by 9 bases and J by 3 bases, 4 bases remained unmatched. This CDR3 region has 13 residues. The germline CDR1 and CDR2 sequences are KGHDR and SFDVKD.

The chain joins TRBV7-6 to TRBJ2-5, with 8 bases fitting TRBD2. Germline-derived CDR1 and CDR2 are SGHVS and FNYEAQ. The CDR3 sequence is 14 residues long. Trimming took 6 bases from V and 5 from J; bases not matched to a gene: 8. As DNA, the CDR3 is TGTGCCAGCAGAAGCGACGGGAGGGATGAGACCCAGTACTTC. Amino acid sequence: CASRSDGRDETQYF.

A few counts support this clonotype. The V gene is TRBV6-1, the J gene TRBJ2-7, with D maybe TRBD2 (6 bases). Germline V gives CDR1 MNHNS, CDR2 SASEGT. V lost 2 bases to trimming and J lost 1 base, with 15 bases between them. This CDR3 is 16 amino acids long. The CDR3, as DNA: TGTGCCAGCAGTGAATATAGCGGTAGATTTTCCTACGAGCAGTACTTC. This sequence encodes CASSEYSGRFSYEQYF.

The chain combines TRBV3-1 with TRBJ1-1; TRBD1 matches 7 bases. Per the germline V gene, CDR1 is LGHDT and CDR2 is YNNKEL (reference sequence). This CDR3 is built from 17 residues. With 4 bases clipped from V and 5 bases from J, the junction kept 16 bases outside the gene matches. CDR3 region: CASSPGGVWLLRTEAFF. In nucleotides, the CDR3 is TGTGCCAGCAGCCCAGGGGGGGTATGGCTTTTAAGGACTGAAGCTTTCTTT.

The chain is built from TRBV12-3 or TRBV12-4 and TRBJ2-3, with D possibly TRBD1 on 5 matching bases. Deletions cut 2 bases from V and 13 bases from J, with 13 bases between. The CDR3 extends over 12 amino acids. CDR3 bases: TGTGCCAGCAGTTTATCTTTATCCAGGGAGTATTTT. It is translated as CASSLSLSREYF.

This rearrangement joins TRBV20-1 to TRBJ1-5; a weak D match, TRBD1 (6 bases). This CDR3 spans 15 amino acids. CDR1 is DFQATT and CDR2 is SNEGSKA in the germline V gene (reference sequence). V lost 4 bases and J 0 bases, leaving 13 bases between the germline ends. The CDR3 bases are TGCAGTGCTACTCAGGGGCACCTTAGCAATCAGCCCCAGCATTTT. Its translation is CSATQGHLSNQPQHF.

A few counts support this clonotype. The chain links TRBV30 to TRBJ2-7; D might be TRBD2 (6 bases). The length of the CDR3 is 14 residues. Per the germline V gene, CDR1 is GTSNPN and CDR2 is SVGIG (reference sequence). The V gene lost 1 base and the J gene lost 5 bases, with 15 bases spanning the gap. CDR3 nucleotides: TGTGCCTGGAGTGCCTCCGGGACTCCCAACGAGCAGTACTTC. This translates into CAWSASGTPNEQYF.

With respect to this clonotype: A single base separates this from a much larger clone, so it may be a read error. The rearrangement links TRBV19 to TRBJ2-7; no definite D call. Germline V gene lookup returns CDR1 LNHDA and CDR2 SQIVND (reference sequence). This CDR3 comprises 14 residues. Trimming stripped 4 bases from V and 3 bases from J, with 13 bases between. The CDR3 loop is CASSTLTENYEQYF. The DNA of the CDR3 is TGTGCCAGTAGTACACTGACTGAAAACTACGAGCAGTACTTC.

This clonotype was observed many times. The V gene is TRBV29-1, the J gene TRBJ2-7, with D maybe TRBD1 (7 bases). CDR1 and CDR2 (germline): SQVTM, ANQGSEA. Trimming stripped 6 bases from V and 2 bases from J, with 14 bases between. The CDR3 consists of 13 residues. DNA of the CDR3: TGCAGCGTCCCGGGGGACAGAGCCTACGAGCAGTACTTC. Its protein product is CSVPGDRAYEQYF.

The genes are TRBV2 and TRBJ2-7, with 10 bases fitting TRBD2. The J call may be mistaken, given a closer DNA end match to TRBJ2-1. In germline, CDR1 is SNHLY, CDR2 FYNNEI. The CDR3 spans 14 residues. In nucleotides, the CDR3 is TGTGCCAGCAGTGACCGAGCGGGAGGGCCTGAGCAGTTCTTC. This encodes CASSDRAGGPEQFF.

Concerning this clonotype: A much larger clone lies one base from this, so it may be a read error. The J gene is TRBJ2-5, the V gene TRBV10-3; D not certain. Germline V gives CDR1 ENHRY, CDR2 SYGVKD. This CDR3 spans 13 amino acids. CDR3 residues: CAISESGPETQCF. The CDR3 coding sequence is TGTGCCATCAGTGAGTCAGGGCCGGAGACCCAGTGCTTC.

The chain combines TRBV2 with TRBJ2-5, with TRBD1 identical over 7 bases. In germline, CDR1 is SNHLY, CDR2 FYNNEI. The CDR3 is 12 amino acids. The V and J ends lost 8 bases and 2 bases, in that order; junction bases with no gene match: 2. The CDR3 is CASGTDQETQYF. The CDR3 nucleotides read TGTGCCAGCGGGACAGATCAAGAGACCCAGTACTTC.

This clonotype has more than one count but fewer than ten. This sequence joins TRBV7-6 and TRBJ2-5; a possible D gene is TRBD2 (5 bases). In germline, CDR1 is SGHVS, CDR2 FNYEAQ. The V end was cut by 5 bases, the J end by 7 bases, with 17 bases between. CDR3 size: 14 residues. The CDR3: CASSPMGSEGTQYF. The DNA for the CDR3 is TGTGCCAGCAGCCCAATGGGCTCCGAGGGGACCCAGTACTTC.

This clonotype appeared many times. This chain's CDR3 is CASSIVVEGLLEQYF. DNA of the CDR3: TGTGCCAGTAGTATAGTGGTGGAAGGGCTTCTCGAGCAGTACTTC. The J gene is TRBJ2-7, the V gene TRBV19; D is uncertain. The CDR3 consists of 15 residues. Trimming took off 1 base at V and 6 bases at J, with 16 bases between the two ends. CDR1 is LNHDA, CDR2 SQIVND, per germline (reference sequence). The complete variable domain, with remaining parts taken from reference TRBV19 and TRBJ2-7, reads DGGITQSPKYLFRKEGQNVTLSCEQNLNHDAMYWYRQDPGQGLRLIYYSQIVNDFQKGDIAEGYSVSREKKESFPLTVTSAQKNPTAFYLCASSIVVEGLLEQYFGPGTRLTVT.

This clonotype was seen at least ten times. The V gene is TRBV7-9, the J gene TRBJ2-5, with no clear D. The CDR3 has 13 residues. Germline lookup yields CDR1 SEHNR and CDR2 FQNEAQ (reference sequence). The ends were cut back, 1 base at V and 6 bases at J, with 9 bases in the middle. The DNA for the CDR3 is TGTGCCAGCAGCTTAGTCGCCTCGAAGACCCAGTACTTC. It translates to CASSLVASKTQYF.

The chain carries TRBV5-1 and TRBJ2-2; 7 nucleotides line up with TRBD1. CDR1 and CDR2 from the germline V gene are SGHRS and YFSETQ. This CDR3 is built from 15 residues. J lost 1 base, V lost 4 bases, and 4 bases had no gene match. The CDR3 DNA sequence: TGCGCCAGCAGCCAAGGGACAGAGAACACCGGGGAGCTGTTTTTT. It translates to CASSQGTENTGELFF. Full variable domain (rest looked up from reference TRBV5-1 and TRBJ2-2): KAGVTQTPRYLIKTRGQQVTLSCSPISGHRSVSWYQQTPGQGLQFLFEYFSETQRNKGNFPGRFSGRQFSNSRSEMNVSTLELGDSALYLCASSQGTENTGELFFGEGSRLTVL.

This clonotype was detected ten times or more. The CDR3 here is CASSEFQGTAEKLFF. DNA for the CDR3: TGTGCCAGCAGTGAATTCCAGGGAACAGCTGAAAAACTGTTTTTT. The chain uses TRBV25-1 and TRBJ1-4; D is perhaps TRBD1 (5 bases). The CDR3 spans 15 residues. V was shortened by 1 base and J by 7 bases, with 13 bases between the two germline ends. Looked up from germline, CDR1 is MGHDK and CDR2 is SYGVNS.

This clonotype has ten or more counts. This chain joins TRBV29-1 and TRBJ2-7; D is ambiguous. Trimming took off 0 bases at V and 0 bases at J, with 0 bases between the two ends. The CDR3 runs to 11 residues. Germline loops: CDR1 SQVTM, CDR2 ANQGSEA. This chain's CDR3 is CSVEDSYEQYF. The DNA for the CDR3 is TGCAGCGTTGAAGACTCCTACGAGCAGTACTTC.

This clonotype was counted at least ten times. The V gene is TRBV7-2, the J gene TRBJ2-7; no definite D call. The ends were cut back, 0 bases at V and 3 bases at J, with 9 bases in the middle. Germline lookup yields CDR1 SGHTA and CDR2 FQGNSA. This CDR3 spans 14 amino acids. CDR3 residues: CASSLASRVYEQYF. CDR3 DNA sequence: TGTGCCAGCAGCTTAGCGTCAAGGGTCTACGAGCAGTACTTC. The full variable domain, its missing parts supplied by reference TRBV7-2 and TRBJ2-7, is GAGVSQSPSNKVTEKGKDVELRCDPISGHTALYWYRQSLGQGLEFLIYFQGNSAPDKSGLPSDRFSAERTGGSVSTLTIQRTQQEDSAVYLCASSLASRVYEQYFGPGTRLTVT.